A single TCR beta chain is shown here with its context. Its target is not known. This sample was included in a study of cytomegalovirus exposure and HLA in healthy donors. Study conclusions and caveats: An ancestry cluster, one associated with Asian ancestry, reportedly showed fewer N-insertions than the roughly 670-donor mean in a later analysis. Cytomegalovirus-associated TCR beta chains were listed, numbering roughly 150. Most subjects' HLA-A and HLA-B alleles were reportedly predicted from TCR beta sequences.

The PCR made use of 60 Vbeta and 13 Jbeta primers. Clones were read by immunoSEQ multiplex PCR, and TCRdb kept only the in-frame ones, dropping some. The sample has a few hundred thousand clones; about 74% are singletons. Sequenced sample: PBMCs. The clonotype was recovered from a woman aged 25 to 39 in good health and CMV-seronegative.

This CDR3 is CASSEEISGNTIYF. The DNA for the CDR3 is TGCGCCAGCAGTGAAGAGATCTCTGGAAACACCATATATTTT. The chain employs TRBV5-1 and TRBJ1-3, with D unclear. This CDR3 has 14 residues. Germline values: CDR1 SGHRS, CDR2 YFSETQ. The germline V and J ends were trimmed by 5 bases and 0 bases, with 9 bases remaining between them.